This T cell receptor (beta chain) was recorded in a study of identical twins. Study outcomes and limitations: Shared out-of-frame alpha sequences (those common to twins) showed excess low generation probability.

One entry per CDR3 protein results from TCRdb running MiXCR on the 5' RACE reads. The sample consists of under 900,000 distinct CDR3 sequences, 9% to 15% of them appearing once. This clonotype was observed a few times. Its antigen is undetermined. Every one of the donors was a healthy Caucasian. The same data also went into a second study, on yellow fever vaccine responses in identical twins. That report notes: Among the twins, the vaccine T cell response reportedly seemed partly convergent and partly personalized.

The material sequenced was PBMCs. The sequence was obtained from a woman under 30 in good health.

As DNA, the CDR3 is TGCAGTGCCCGACTAGCGGGGGGGACCTACAATGAGCAGTTCTTC. This gives the protein CSARLAGGTYNEQFF. This chain joins TRBV20-1 and TRBJ2-1, with 14 bases aligning to TRBD2. Germline V CDR1 and CDR2: DFQATT, SNEGSKA (reference sequence). The length of the CDR3 is 15 residues. After removal of 6 bases from V and 2 bases from J, the junction contained 3 bases not matched to a gene.